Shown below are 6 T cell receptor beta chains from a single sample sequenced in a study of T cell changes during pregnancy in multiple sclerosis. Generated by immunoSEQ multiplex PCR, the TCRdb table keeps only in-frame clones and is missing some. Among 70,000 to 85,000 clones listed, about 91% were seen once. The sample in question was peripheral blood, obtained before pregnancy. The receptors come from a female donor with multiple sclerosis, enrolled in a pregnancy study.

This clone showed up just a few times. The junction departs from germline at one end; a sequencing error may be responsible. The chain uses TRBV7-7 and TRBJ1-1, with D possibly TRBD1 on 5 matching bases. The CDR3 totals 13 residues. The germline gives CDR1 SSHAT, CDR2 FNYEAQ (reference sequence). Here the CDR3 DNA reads TGTGCTAGCAGCTTAGGACAGAACACTGAAGCTTTCTTT. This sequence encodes CASSLGQNTEAFF.

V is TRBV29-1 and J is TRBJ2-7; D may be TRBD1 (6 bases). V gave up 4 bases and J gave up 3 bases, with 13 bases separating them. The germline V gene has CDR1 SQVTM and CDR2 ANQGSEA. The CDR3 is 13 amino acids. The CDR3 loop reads CSVVTRGLYEQYF. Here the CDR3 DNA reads TGCAGCGTTGTAACCAGGGGCCTCTACGAGCAGTACTTC.

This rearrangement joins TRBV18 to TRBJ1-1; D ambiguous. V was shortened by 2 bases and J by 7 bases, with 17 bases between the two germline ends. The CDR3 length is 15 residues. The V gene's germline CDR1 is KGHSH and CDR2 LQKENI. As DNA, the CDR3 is TGTGCCAGCTCACCAATCCCCAGTGGGCCAGTTGAAGCTTTCTTT. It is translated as CASSPIPSGPVEAFF.

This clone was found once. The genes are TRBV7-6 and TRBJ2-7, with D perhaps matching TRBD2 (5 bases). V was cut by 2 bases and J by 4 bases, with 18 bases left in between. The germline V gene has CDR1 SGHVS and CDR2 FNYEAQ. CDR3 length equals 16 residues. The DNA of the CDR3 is TGTGCCAGCAGCTTATCGGGAAGCCACCCTACTTACGAGCAGTACTTC. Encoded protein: CASSLSGSHPTYEQYF.

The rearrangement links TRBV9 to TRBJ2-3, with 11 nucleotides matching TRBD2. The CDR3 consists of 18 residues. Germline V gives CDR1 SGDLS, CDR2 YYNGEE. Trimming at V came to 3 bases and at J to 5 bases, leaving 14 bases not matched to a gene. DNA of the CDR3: TGTGCCAGCAGCGCTAGACTAGCGGGGCCCGCGTGGGGAGATACGCAGTATTTT. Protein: CASSARLAGPAWGDTQYF.

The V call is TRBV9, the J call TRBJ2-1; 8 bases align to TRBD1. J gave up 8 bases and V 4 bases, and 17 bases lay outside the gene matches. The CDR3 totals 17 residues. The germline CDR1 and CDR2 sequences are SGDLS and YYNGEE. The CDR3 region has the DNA TGTGCCAGCAGCACCCTCACGGGGCAGGGGGCATTGGATGAGCAGTTCTTC. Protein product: CASSTLTGQGALDEQFF.